This TCR beta chain is from a study of regulatory T cells in long-lasting Graves disease. Across the whole study: Antithyroid drug intake by newly diagnosed Graves' patients had lasted under 3 months.

Regarding time point: newly diagnosed GD, antithyroid drugs for less than 3 months. Extracted PBMC RNA gave rise to the TCR library. In building TCR beta libraries, iRepertoire HTBI primers were used together with Arm-PCR of CDR3 regions. TCRdb recomputed calls from the multiplex PCR reads with MiXCR, one row per CDR3 protein. The profile covers under 450,000 distinct CDR3 sequences, with 12% appearing a single time and under 20% taken by the ten largest. Germline V CDR1 and CDR2: MNHNS, SASEGT. V was trimmed by 3 bases and J by 4 bases, leaving 9 bases between them. This CDR3 is 13 amino acids long. This clonotype was observed at least ten times. Separately, the same data were catalogued under a study of T cells in Graves' hyperthyroidism and ophthalmopathy.

This TCR was sampled from a woman between 18 and 29 years old with Graves disease. This sequence joins TRBV6-1 and TRBJ2-5; the D is unclear. The source material was peripheral blood mononuclear cells (PBMCs), sampled at new diagnosis, from a patient treated with antithyroid drugs. As DNA, the CDR3 is TGTGCCAGCAGTGATCCCCGTAGAGAGACCCAGTACTTC. Its translation is CASSDPRRETQYF.